These 32 T cell receptor beta chains share one sample of origin, sequenced in a study of CXCR3-negative and CXCR3-positive naive CD8 T cells. Through 5' RACE with UMI labels, the TRB cDNA libraries were prepared. TCRdb reanalyzed the 5' RACE reads and collapses them to one entry per CDR3 protein, without DNA. Reported are tens of thousands of distinct CDR3 sequences; the ten largest clones contain roughly 4%. Specimen: naive CXCR3- CD8+ T cells from blood. Subset indicated: CD45RO-CCR7+CD27+CD95- naive CD8+ T cells lacking CXCR3 (TNR3-). These receptors all stem from a human donor in good health. Some clones in this sample may be carry-over from other donors' samples.

V and J are TRBV12-3 or TRBV12-4 and TRBJ2-3; there is no DNA to check the TCRdb D call of TRBD2. The CDR3 contains 18 residues. CDR3 amino acids: CASRGLAGGYKSTDTQYF.

This rearrangement joins TRBV10-3 to TRBJ2-2; as DNA is missing, the TRBD1 call by TCRdb cannot be tested. The CDR3 runs 14 residues. Germline values: CDR1 ENHRY, CDR2 SYGVKD. CDR3 region: CATSDTPGTGELFF.

This sequence joins TRBV6-5 and TRBJ2-1; TCRdb names TRBD1, which stays unverified in the absence of DNA. The CDR3 runs 20 residues. CDR1 MNHEY and CDR2 SVGAGI come from the germline V gene. Here the CDR3 reads CASRGEGVRHPGSSYNEQFF.

The chain carries TRBV6-2 or TRBV6-3 and TRBJ2-5; no DNA is available, so the TRBD1 call from TCRdb remains unchecked. Per the germline V gene, CDR1 is MNHEY and CDR2 is SVGEGT. The CDR3 sequence is 18 residues long. The CDR3 sequence: CASSWPLGTGDSGETQYF.

This chain joins TRBV7-9 and TRBJ1-2; no DNA is available, so the TRBD1 call from TCRdb remains unchecked. CDR1 SEHNR and CDR2 FQNEAQ come from the germline V gene (reference sequence). This CDR3 is 16 amino acids long. The CDR3 spells CASSLASSTEYYGYTF.

The chain uses TRBV27 and TRBJ2-2; absent DNA, TCRdb's TRBD1 call cannot be checked. CDR1 is MNHEY, CDR2 SMNVEV, per germline (reference sequence). The length of the CDR3 is 14 residues. The CDR3 loop is CASSDGTGTGELFF.

The chain is built from TRBV29-1 and TRBJ2-1; the D call from TCRdb, TRBD2, cannot be confirmed without DNA. CDR1 and CDR2 (germline): SQVTM, ANQGSEA. The CDR3 is 13 amino acids. CDR3: CSGEGTRREEQFF.

The chain uses TRBV4-3 and TRBJ1-2; TCRdb proposes TRBD1, but this gene call is untestable without DNA. The CDR3 loop spans 16 amino acids. Germline CDR1 LGHNA, CDR2 YSLEER. The CDR3 reads CASSQKGQATNYGYTF.

The CDR3 protein is CASRVSSYNEQFF. V gene TRBV12-3 or TRBV12-4 combines with J gene TRBJ2-1. The CDR3 has 13 amino acids.

The chain recombines TRBV9 with TRBJ2-1. Looked up from germline, CDR1 is SGDLS and CDR2 is YYNGEE. CDR3 size: 17 residues. The CDR3 sequence is CASSDSLDQGTYNEQFF.

The chain couples TRBV13 to TRBJ1-1; as DNA is missing, the TRBD1 call by TCRdb cannot be tested. The CDR3 loop spans 15 amino acids. The germline gives CDR1 PRHDT, CDR2 FYEKMQ (reference sequence). The CDR3 sequence is CASSFPPGGQAEAFF.

The chain employs TRBV6-2 or TRBV6-3 and TRBJ1-5. The CDR3 extends over 12 amino acids. Germline loops: CDR1 MNHEY, CDR2 SVGEGT. CDR3 region: CASSYDDSAQHF.

The chain links TRBV5-4 to TRBJ2-1; no DNA is available, so the TRBD2 call from TCRdb remains unchecked. The CDR3 totals 17 residues. Germline V lookup: CDR1 SGHNT, CDR2 YYREEE (reference sequence). The chain's CDR3 is CASSPTVSARGGNEQFF.

This rearrangement joins TRBV18 to TRBJ2-5; TCRdb indicates TRBD1, and absent DNA this call remains unverified. This CDR3 has 16 amino acids. Germline V gene sequence: CDR1 KGHSH, CDR2 LQKENI. CDR3 sequence reads: CASSPPSGPDQETQYF.

The CDR3 protein is CASSPSGDITYEQYF. The gene calls are TRBV3-1 and TRBJ2-7; TCRdb calls TRBD1, which cannot be checked without DNA. CDR1 LGHDT and CDR2 YNNKEL come from the germline V gene (reference sequence). The CDR3 has 15 residues.

The gene calls are TRBV9 and TRBJ1-2; TCRdb outputs TRBD1, but without DNA this stays unchecked. Germline V gene lookup returns CDR1 SGDLS and CDR2 YYNGEE. The CDR3 is made up of 12 amino acids. The CDR3 region is CASLGTAYGYTF.

The V call is TRBV6-5, the J call TRBJ2-2; TCRdb reports TRBD1, a call that lacks DNA to check it against. The germline CDR1 and CDR2 sequences are MNHEY and SVGAGI. The CDR3 is 15 amino acids. CDR3 in amino acids: CASSLRAPSPGELFF.

The rearrangement links TRBV18 to TRBJ2-1. The germline CDR1 and CDR2 sequences are KGHSH and LQKENI. The CDR3 covers 14 residues. The CDR3 region is CASSPGGGAYEQFF.

V and J are TRBV9 and TRBJ2-7; TCRdb's D call of TRBD1 is untestable without DNA. The CDR3 is 15 residues long. The germline CDR1 and CDR2 sequences are SGDLS and YYNGEE. The CDR3: CASSVEGRGDYEQYF.

V usage is TRBV2 and J usage is TRBJ2-7; TCRdb designates TRBD1, a call that cannot be tested without DNA. CDR3 length equals 13 residues. Per germline, CDR1 SNHLY and CDR2 FYNNEI. The CDR3 protein is CAGGAGQSYEQYF.

The V gene is TRBV29-1, the J gene TRBJ2-7; the TRBD1 assignment by TCRdb is unverifiable without DNA. The CDR3 loop spans 14 amino acids. Germline V gene lookup returns CDR1 SQVTM and CDR2 ANQGSEA. CDR3 in amino acids: CSVDSGTDRYEQYF.

The genes are TRBV7-9 and TRBJ2-7; with no DNA, the TCRdb D assignment of TRBD1 cannot be verified. Germline-derived CDR1 and CDR2 are SEHNR and FQNEAQ (reference sequence). The CDR3 is made up of 14 amino acids. CDR3 residues: CASSYSGVPGEQYF.

J is TRBJ2-7 and V is TRBV27; the TRBD2 assignment by TCRdb is unverifiable without DNA. Per germline, CDR1 MNHEY and CDR2 SMNVEV (reference sequence). The CDR3 is made up of 17 amino acids. CDR3 loop: CASSPVAGTSGPYEQYF.

This chain joins TRBV29-1 and TRBJ1-1; TCRdb designates TRBD1, a call that cannot be tested without DNA. Germline CDR1 and CDR2: SQVTM and ANQGSEA. CDR3 length: 11 amino acids. The CDR3 sequence is CSVLQGTEAFF.

The rearrangement joins TRBV4-3 to TRBJ2-3. In germline, CDR1 is LGHNA, CDR2 YSLEER. The CDR3 is made up of 15 amino acids. The CDR3 loop reads CASSQEGLAADTQYF.

The chain carries TRBV27 and TRBJ1-1; TCRdb's D gene call, TRBD1, goes unchecked for lack of DNA. This CDR3 spans 14 amino acids. In germline, CDR1 is MNHEY, CDR2 SMNVEV (reference sequence). CDR3 residues: CASSVAPGNPEAFF.

The rearrangement uses TRBV20-1 and TRBJ2-1. This CDR3 comprises 14 residues. Germline lookup yields CDR1 DFQATT and CDR2 SNEGSKA (reference sequence). The chain's CDR3 is CSARGSISYNEQFF.

The chain joins TRBV9 to TRBJ2-3. Germline CDR1 is SGDLS and CDR2 is YYNGEE. The CDR3 extends over 15 amino acids. CDR3 protein: CASSPPADRTDTQYF.

V gene TRBV20-1 combines with J gene TRBJ2-7; the TRBD1 assignment by TCRdb is unverifiable without DNA. Germline V lookup: CDR1 DFQATT, CDR2 SNEGSKA (reference sequence). The CDR3 is 13 amino acids. This CDR3 is CSARDLGGYEQYF.

This sequence joins TRBV29-1 and TRBJ2-1. Germline V gives CDR1 SQVTM, CDR2 ANQGSEA. This CDR3 is built from 13 residues. This CDR3 is CSVEDGEGFRQFF.

This chain's CDR3 is CASSSTDQETQYF. The chain recombines TRBV7-2 with TRBJ2-5; TCRdb names TRBD1, which stays unverified in the absence of DNA. The CDR3 totals 13 residues. The V gene's germline CDR1 is SGHTA and CDR2 FQGNSA.

The J gene is TRBJ2-7, the V gene TRBV7-2. From germline, CDR1 is SGHTA and CDR2 FQGNSA. The CDR3 contains 16 residues. CDR3 sequence: CASSLEGRPSSYEQYF.